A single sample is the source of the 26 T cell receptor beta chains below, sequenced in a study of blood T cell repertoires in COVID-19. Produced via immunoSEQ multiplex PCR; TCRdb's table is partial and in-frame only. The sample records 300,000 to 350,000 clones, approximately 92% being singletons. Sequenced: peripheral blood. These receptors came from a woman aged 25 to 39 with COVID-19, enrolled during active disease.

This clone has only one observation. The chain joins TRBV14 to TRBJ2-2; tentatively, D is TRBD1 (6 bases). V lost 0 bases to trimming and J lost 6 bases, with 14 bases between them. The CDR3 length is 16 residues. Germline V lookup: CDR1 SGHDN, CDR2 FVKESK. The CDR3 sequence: CASSQDLSGVPGELFF. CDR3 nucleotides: TGTGCCAGCAGCCAAGATTTATCAGGGGTACCCGGGGAGCTGTTTTTT.

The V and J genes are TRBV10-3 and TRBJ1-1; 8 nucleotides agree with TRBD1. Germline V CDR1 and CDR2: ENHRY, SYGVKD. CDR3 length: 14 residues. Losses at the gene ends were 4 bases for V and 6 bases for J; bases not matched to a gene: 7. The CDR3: CAISVGQGRPEAFF. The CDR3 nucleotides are TGTGCCATCAGTGTAGGACAGGGAAGGCCTGAAGCTTTCTTT.

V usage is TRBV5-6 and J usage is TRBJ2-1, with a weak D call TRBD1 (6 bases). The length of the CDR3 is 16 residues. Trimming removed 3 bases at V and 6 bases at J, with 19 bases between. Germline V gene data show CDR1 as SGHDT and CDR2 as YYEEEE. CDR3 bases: TGTGCCAGCAGCTGGATGAGGGTCTTGGGGGCCAATGAGCAGTTCTTC. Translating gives CASSWMRVLGANEQFF.

CDR3 coding DNA: TGTGCCAGCAGTTTAGGCAGGGGGTCCGAGCAGTACTTC. It codes for CASSLGRGSEQYF. This chain joins TRBV27 and TRBJ2-7; TRBD1 matches 7 bases. Per germline, CDR1 MNHEY and CDR2 SMNVEV (reference sequence). This CDR3 contains 13 residues. V lost 2 bases and J lost 6; bases outside the gene matches: 4.

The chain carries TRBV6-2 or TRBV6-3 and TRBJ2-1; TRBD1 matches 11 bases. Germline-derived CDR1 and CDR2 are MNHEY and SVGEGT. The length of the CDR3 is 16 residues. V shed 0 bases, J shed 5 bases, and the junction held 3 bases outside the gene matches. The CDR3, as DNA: TGTGCCAGCAGTTACTCTCCGGACAGGGGGCACAATGAGCAGTTCTTC. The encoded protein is CASSYSPDRGHNEQFF.

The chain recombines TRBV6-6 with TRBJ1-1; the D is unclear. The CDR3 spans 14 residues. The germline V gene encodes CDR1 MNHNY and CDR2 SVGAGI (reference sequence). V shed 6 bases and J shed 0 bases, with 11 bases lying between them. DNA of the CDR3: TGTGCCAGCAGCCAACCCCCTATGAACACTGAAGCTTTCTTT. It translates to CASSQPPMNTEAFF.

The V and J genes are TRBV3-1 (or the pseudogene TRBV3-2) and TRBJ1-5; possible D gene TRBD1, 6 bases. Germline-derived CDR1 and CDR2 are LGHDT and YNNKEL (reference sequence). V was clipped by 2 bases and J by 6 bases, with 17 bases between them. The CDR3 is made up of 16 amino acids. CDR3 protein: CASSQSGNRVSQPQHF. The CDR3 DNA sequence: TGTGCCAGCAGCCAATCGGGAAACAGGGTTAGTCAGCCCCAGCATTTT.

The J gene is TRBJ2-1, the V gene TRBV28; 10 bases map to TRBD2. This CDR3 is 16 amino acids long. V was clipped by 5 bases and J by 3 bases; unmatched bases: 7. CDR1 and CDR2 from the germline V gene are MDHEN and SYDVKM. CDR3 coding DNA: TGTGCCAGCAGTGCGCCCCTAGCGGGAGTCTACAATGAGCAGTTCTTC. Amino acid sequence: CASSAPLAGVYNEQFF.

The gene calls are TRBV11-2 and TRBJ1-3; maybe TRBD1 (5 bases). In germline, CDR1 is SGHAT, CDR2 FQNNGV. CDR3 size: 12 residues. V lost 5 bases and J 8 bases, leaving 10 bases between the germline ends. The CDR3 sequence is CASSTRVDTIYF. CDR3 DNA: TGTGCCAGCAGCACCAGGGTAGACACCATATATTTT.

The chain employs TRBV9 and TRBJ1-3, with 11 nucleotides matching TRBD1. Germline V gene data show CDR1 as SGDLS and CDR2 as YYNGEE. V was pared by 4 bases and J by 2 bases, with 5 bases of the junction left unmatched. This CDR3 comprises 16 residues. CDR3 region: CASSTGQGAAGNTIYF. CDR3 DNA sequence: TGTGCCAGCAGCACCGGACAGGGGGCGGCTGGAAACACCATATATTTT. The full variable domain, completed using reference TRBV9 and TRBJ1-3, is DSGVTQTPKHLITATGQRVTLRCSPRSGDLSVYWYQQSLDQGLQFLIQYYNGEERAKGNILERFSAQQFPDLHSELNLSSLELGDSALYFCASSTGQGAAGNTIYFGEGSWLTVV.

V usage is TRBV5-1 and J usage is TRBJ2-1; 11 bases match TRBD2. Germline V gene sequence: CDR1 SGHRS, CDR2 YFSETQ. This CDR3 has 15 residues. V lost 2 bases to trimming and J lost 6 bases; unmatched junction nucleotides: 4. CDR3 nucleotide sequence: TGCGCCAGCAGCTTCGGGACTAGCGGATCCAATGAGCAGTTCTTC. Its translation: CASSFGTSGSNEQFF.

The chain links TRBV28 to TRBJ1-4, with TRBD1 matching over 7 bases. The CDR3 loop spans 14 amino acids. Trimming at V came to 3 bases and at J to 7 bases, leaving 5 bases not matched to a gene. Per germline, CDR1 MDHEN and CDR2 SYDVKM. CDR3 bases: TGTGCCAGCAGTTTGACAGGGTTTGGTGAAAAACTGTTTTTT. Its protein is CASSLTGFGEKLFF. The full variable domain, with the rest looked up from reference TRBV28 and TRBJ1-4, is DVKVTQSSRYLVKRTGEKVFLECVQDMDHENMFWYRQDPGLGLRLIYFSYDVKMKEKGDIPEGYSVSREKKERFSLILESASTNQTSMYLCASSLTGFGEKLFFGSGTQLSVL.

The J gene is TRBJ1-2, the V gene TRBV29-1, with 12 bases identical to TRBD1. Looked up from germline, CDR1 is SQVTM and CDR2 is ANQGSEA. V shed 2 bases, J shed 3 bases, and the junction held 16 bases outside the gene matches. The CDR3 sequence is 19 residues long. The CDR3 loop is CSVEFDVGTGGSSYYGYTF. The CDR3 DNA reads TGCAGCGTTGAATTTGATGTGGGGACAGGGGGCAGTTCGTACTATGGCTACACCTTC.

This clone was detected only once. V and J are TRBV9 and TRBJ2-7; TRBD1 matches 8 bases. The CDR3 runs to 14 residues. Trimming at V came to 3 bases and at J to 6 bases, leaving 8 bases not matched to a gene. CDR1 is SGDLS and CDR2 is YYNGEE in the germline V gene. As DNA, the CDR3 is TGTGCCAGCAGCGCCGAGTGGACAGGGACCGAGCAGTACTTC. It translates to CASSAEWTGTEQYF. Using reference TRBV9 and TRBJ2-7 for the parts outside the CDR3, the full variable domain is DSGVTQTPKHLITATGQRVTLRCSPRSGDLSVYWYQQSLDQGLQFLIQYYNGEERAKGNILERFSAQQFPDLHSELNLSSLELGDSALYFCASSAEWTGTEQYFGPGTRLTVT.

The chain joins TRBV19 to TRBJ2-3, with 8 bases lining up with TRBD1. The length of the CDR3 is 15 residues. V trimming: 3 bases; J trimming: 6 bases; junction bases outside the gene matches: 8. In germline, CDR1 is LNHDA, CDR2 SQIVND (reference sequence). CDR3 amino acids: CASSIQTGGTDTQYF. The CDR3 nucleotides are TGTGCCAGTAGTATTCAAACAGGGGGGACGGATACGCAGTATTTT. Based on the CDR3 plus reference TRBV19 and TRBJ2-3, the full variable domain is DGGITQSPKYLFRKEGQNVTLSCEQNLNHDAMYWYRQDPGQGLRLIYYSQIVNDFQKGDIAEGYSVSREKKESFPLTVTSAQKNPTAFYLCASSIQTGGTDTQYFGPGTRLTVL.

CDR3 DNA: TGTGCCACCAGTGAGGCAGATTACACTGAAGCTTTCTTT. This translates into CATSEADYTEAFF. V and J are TRBV24-1 and TRBJ1-1; D remains ambiguous. CDR1 KGHDR and CDR2 SFDVKD come from the germline V gene. With 4 bases removed from V and 3 bases from J, the gap between germline ends came to 8 bases. The CDR3 loop spans 13 amino acids.

As DNA, the CDR3 is TGTGCCAGCAGCTGGGGACTCGGGTGGGGCCAAGAGACCCAGTACTTC. This encodes CASSWGLGWGQETQYF. The genes are TRBV5-5 and TRBJ2-5; D may be TRBD2 (6 bases). Looked up from germline, CDR1 is SGHKS and CDR2 is YYEKEE (reference sequence). Trimming took off 3 bases at V and 1 base at J, with 16 bases between the two ends. The CDR3 is made up of 16 amino acids.

The CDR3 protein is CASIWTGPTDTQYF. The CDR3 nucleotides are TGTGCCAGCATCTGGACAGGGCCCACAGATACGCAGTATTTT. V and J are TRBV2 and TRBJ2-3, with 8 bases that match TRBD1. Trimming at V came to 7 bases and at J to 2 bases, leaving 5 bases not matched to a gene. Germline CDR1 SNHLY, CDR2 FYNNEI. The CDR3 length is 14 residues.

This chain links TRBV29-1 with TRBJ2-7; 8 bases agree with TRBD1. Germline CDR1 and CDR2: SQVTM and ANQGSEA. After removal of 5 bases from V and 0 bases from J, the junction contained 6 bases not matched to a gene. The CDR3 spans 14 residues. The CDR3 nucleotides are TGCAGCGTTTGCGAGACAGGGGCCTCCTACGAGCAGTACTTC. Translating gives CSVCETGASYEQYF.

CDR3 DNA: TGCGCCAGCAGTGACCTACGGGGACAGGGGAACACTGAAGCTTTCTTT. Encoded protein: CASSDLRGQGNTEAFF. The gene calls are TRBV10-2 and TRBJ1-1; 9 positions agree with TRBD1. CDR1 WSHSY and CDR2 SAAADI come from the germline V gene. This CDR3 region has 16 residues. The ends lost 3 bases at V and 1 base at J; junction bases unmatched: 6.

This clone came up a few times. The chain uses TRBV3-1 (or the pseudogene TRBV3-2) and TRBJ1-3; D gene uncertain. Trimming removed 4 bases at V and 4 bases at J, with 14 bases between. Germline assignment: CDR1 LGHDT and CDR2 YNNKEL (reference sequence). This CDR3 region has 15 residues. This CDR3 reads CASSPPGVAGNTIYF. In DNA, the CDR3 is TGTGCCAGCAGCCCCCCCGGAGTGGCGGGAAACACCATATATTTT.

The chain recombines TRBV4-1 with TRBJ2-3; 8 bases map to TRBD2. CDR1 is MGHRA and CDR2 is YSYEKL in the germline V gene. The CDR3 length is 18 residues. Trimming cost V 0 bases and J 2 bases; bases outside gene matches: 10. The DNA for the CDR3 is TGCGCCAGCAGCCAAGATGTTAAAGGACTAGCAGTCACAGATACGCAGTATTTT. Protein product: CASSQDVKGLAVTDTQYF.

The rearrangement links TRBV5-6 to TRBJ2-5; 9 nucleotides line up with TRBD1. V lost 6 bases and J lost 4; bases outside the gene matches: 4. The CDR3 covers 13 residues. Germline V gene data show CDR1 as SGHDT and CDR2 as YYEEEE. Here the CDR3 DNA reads TGTGCCAGCATCACAGGGGGCGGAGAGACCCAGTACTTC. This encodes CASITGGGETQYF. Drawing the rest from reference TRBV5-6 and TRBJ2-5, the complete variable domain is DAGVTQSPTHLIKTRGQQVTLRCSPKSGHDTVSWYQQALGQGPQFIFQYYEEEERQRGNFPDRFSGHQFPNYSSELNVNALLLGDSALYLCASITGGGETQYFGPGTRLLVL.

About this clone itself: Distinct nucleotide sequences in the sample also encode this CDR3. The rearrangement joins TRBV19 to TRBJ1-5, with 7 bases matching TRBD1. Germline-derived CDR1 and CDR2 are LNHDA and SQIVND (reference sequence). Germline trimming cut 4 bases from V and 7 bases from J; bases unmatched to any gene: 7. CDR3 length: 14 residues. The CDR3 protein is CASSTDRVGQPQHF. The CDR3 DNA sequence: TGTGCCAGTAGTACAGACAGGGTAGGGCAGCCCCAGCATTTT.

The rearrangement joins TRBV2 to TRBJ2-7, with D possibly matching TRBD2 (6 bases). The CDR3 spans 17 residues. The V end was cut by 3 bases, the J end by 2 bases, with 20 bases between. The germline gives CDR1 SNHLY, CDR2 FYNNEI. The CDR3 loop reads CASSEGDSWPAPYEQYF. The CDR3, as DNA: TGTGCCAGCAGTGAGGGGGACTCGTGGCCGGCACCCTACGAGCAGTACTTC.

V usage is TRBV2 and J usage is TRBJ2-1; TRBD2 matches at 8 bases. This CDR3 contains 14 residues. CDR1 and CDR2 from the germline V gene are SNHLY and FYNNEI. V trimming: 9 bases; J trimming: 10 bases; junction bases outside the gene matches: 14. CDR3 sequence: CAREGTRGSDEQFF. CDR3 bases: TGTGCCAGGGAGGGGACTAGAGGCTCTGACGAGCAGTTCTTC.